This T cell receptor beta chain was obtained from a study of T cell responses to AZD1222 COVID-19 vaccine. The table came from immunoSEQ multiplex PCR; TCRdb's copy has only in-frame clones and leaves some out. The sample contains about 180,000 clones, about 91% of which appear only once. V was pared by 5 bases and J by 7 bases, with 8 bases between. The CDR3 consists of 11 residues. CDR1 and CDR2 (germline): MNHEY, SVGAGI. The chain joins TRBV6-5 to TRBJ1-2; D gene uncertain. The sequenced sample was peripheral blood, obtained on day 0 of AZD1222 vaccination. This receptor was taken from an adult in good health. The CDR3 region has the DNA TGTGCCAGCAGTATGGTCGGTGGCTACACCTTC. Amino acids: CASSMVGGYTF.